This TCR beta chain is drawn from a study of blood T cell repertoires in COVID-19. Study context: Acute-phase and convalescent COVID-19 samples originated in the United States, Italy and Spain. PBMCs, B-cell-depleted T cells, or T cells provided the cDNA or gDNA that made up the material.

Per the original methods: Reference gene primer amplification yielded estimated nucleated cell counts. Measured with immunoSEQ multiplex PCR; TCRdb has only the in-frame clones, and not every one. V, J and clone size are taken as reported in that table, and D and trimming were inferred from the DNA itself. Seen here are roughly 150,000 clones, roughly 90% observed once, and the top ten hold about 5.3%. The CDR3 is made up of 14 amino acids. The junction had 13 bases not matched to a gene; V was cut back by 3 bases and J by 9 bases. Germline values: CDR1 GTSNPN, CDR2 SVGIG (reference sequence). One Seattle source followed patients from active infection through their disease course.

The rearrangement joins TRBV30 to TRBJ1-2, with 7 nucleotides matching TRBD1. The source of this sequence is a man aged 18-30 years with COVID-19, enrolled during active disease. Source material: peripheral blood. The CDR3, as DNA: TGTGCCTGGAGCCCCCCGGTGGGACAGATAAGCTACACCTTC. It specifies CAWSPPVGQISYTF.